The T cell receptor beta chain described here comes from a study of persistence of HIV-infected CD4 T cells. Overall study context: CD4+ T cells responding to CMV or HIV-1 Gag were isolated. Suppressive ART had lasted a median of approximately eight years.

This clone was seen only a few times. Its matching antigen is unknown. Study-wide results and caveats: CMV- and Gag-responding cells had lower TCRbeta richness than CD3/CD28-responding cells. Antigen-responding cells were enriched for degenerate expanded CDR3beta sequences.

Overlapping HIV-1 Gag 15-mer peptides at roughly 1 ug per peptide per mL were used. CD40L/CD69 double-negative CD45RO-high memory CD4+ T cells were collected. This CDR3 has 15 amino acids. Germline V CDR1 and CDR2: MNHNS, SASEGT. V was pared by 2 bases and J by 0 bases, with 10 bases between. This was the immunoSEQ version 4 assay in survey mode. Method: immunoSEQ multiplex PCR; TCRdb's copy keeps in-frame clones and lacks some. The sample lists 35,000 or so clones, roughly 84% occurring once. This specimen was cultured CD4+ T cells from PBMCs, taken from a patient who received antiretroviral therapy. This sequence was found in an adult with HIV. The donor label of this sample is uncertain. The chain combines TRBV6-1 with TRBJ1-1; D perhaps matches TRBD1 (5 bases). The CDR3 DNA reads TGTGCCAGCAGTGAACCAGGGACGGTGAACACTGAAGCTTTCTTT. Protein product: CASSEPGTVNTEAFF.